The rows below give T cell receptor beta chains drawn from one sample of a study of cytomegalovirus exposure and HLA in healthy donors. The data were produced by immunoSEQ multiplex PCR, yet TCRdb's version contains in-frame clones alone and is incomplete. This sample yields roughly 100,000 clones, of which 70% to 85% are seen a single time; about 0.8% belongs to the top ten. Source material: PBMCs. These receptors all come from a boy younger than 18 in good health and CMV-seronegative. CDR3s include the opening cysteine and the closing phenylalanine or tryptophan. A D gene is named only where the DNA matches it firmly. For some rows the clone size is stated as once, few or many, or as a class when expanded; others skip it.

d_call clone_size j_call v_call cdr3_aa cdr3_nt
NA NA TRBJ2-1 TRBV5-1 CASSSSPYNEQFF TGCGCCAGCAGTTCCTCCCCGTACAATGAGCAGTTCTTC
TRBD2 NA TRBJ2-7 TRBV27 CASIQWGGSTYEQYF TGTGCCAGTATCCAGTGGGGGGGTAGTACCTACGAGCAGTACTTC
TRBD1 once TRBJ1-2 TRBV7-9 CASSHPGQGLYGYTF TGTGCCAGCAGCCATCCGGGACAGGGACTTTATGGCTACACCTTC
NA NA TRBJ2-7 TRBV27 CASSLNLFGTSYEQYF TGTGCCAGCAGTTTAAATTTATTCGGGACTTCCTACGAGCAGTACTTC
NA NA TRBJ1-5 TRBV5-4 CASSLWQGSNQPQHF TGTGCCAGCAGCTTGTGGCAGGGAAGCAATCAGCCCCAGCATTTT
NA few TRBJ1-5 TRBV2 CASSEGGSRAQPQHF TGTGCCAGCAGCGAAGGAGGATCGAGGGCTCAGCCCCAGCATTTT
NA NA TRBJ1-5 TRBV7-2 CASSLETIVDQPQHF TGTGCCAGCAGCTTAGAGACTATAGTCGATCAGCCCCAGCATTTT
NA NA TRBJ2-2 TRBV28 CASSGALPNTGELFF TGTGCCAGCAGTGGGGCGCTACCGAACACCGGGGAGCTGTTTTTT
TRBD2 NA TRBJ2-3 TRBV4-2 CASSRPGLGYTDTQYF TGTGCCAGCAGCCGGCCGGGACTAGGGTACACAGATACGCAGTATTTT
NA NA TRBJ2-1 TRBV7-9 CASSFSSGPGEEFF TGTGCCAGCAGCTTCTCCAGTGGCCCCGGGGAGGAGTTCTTC
NA NA TRBJ2-7 TRBV20-1 CSAPFIYEQYF TGCAGTGCTCCCTTTATCTACGAGCAGTACTTC
NA NA TRBJ2-7 TRBV13 CASSPRGALWRSYEQYF TGTGCCAGCAGCCCCCGGGGGGCTCTATGGCGCTCCTACGAGCAGTACTTC
TRBD1 NA TRBJ1-4 TRBV9 CASSAGQGGEKLFF TGTGCCAGCAGCGCGGGACAGGGTGGTGAAAAACTGTTTTTT
NA NA TRBJ1-6 TRBV15 CATSRVWGRDSPLHF TGTGCCACCAGCAGAGTTTGGGGGCGCGATTCACCCCTCCACTTT
TRBD1 few TRBJ1-2 TRBV7-9 CASPGQGKGIYTF TGTGCCAGCCCGGGACAGGGGAAGGGAATCTACACCTTC
TRBD2 NA TRBJ2-4 TRBV18 CASSPLAGGSNIQYF TGTGCCAGCTCACCGCTAGCGGGGGGTTCAAACATTCAGTACTTC
TRBD1 NA TRBJ1-1 TRBV28 CASRVTGGTEAFF TGTGCCAGCAGAGTAACAGGGGGCACTGAAGCTTTCTTT
TRBD1 NA TRBJ1-2 TRBV5-1 CASSPGQVINYGYTF TGCGCCAGCAGCCCGGGACAGGTCATTAACTATGGCTACACCTTC
NA NA TRBJ1-5 TRBV30 CAWRSRDSNQPQHF TGTGCCTGGAGGTCCAGGGATAGCAATCAGCCCCAGCATTTT
NA NA TRBJ2-7 TRBV28 CASSWTVKMSKQYF TGTGCCAGCAGTTGGACAGTTAAGATGAGCAAGCAGTACTTC
TRBD1 NA TRBJ2-1 TRBV7-6 CASSLYAGQGFYNEQFF TGTGCCAGCAGCTTATATGCGGGACAGGGGTTCTACAATGAGCAGTTCTTC
NA NA TRBJ1-3 TRBV27 CASSTLTGRGSGNTIYF TGTGCCAGCAGTACCCTGACAGGACGGGGATCTGGAAACACCATATATTTT
TRBD2 few TRBJ2-1 TRBV6-4 CASSVGAGGVNEQFF TGTGCCAGCAGTGTCGGAGCGGGAGGGGTCAATGAGCAGTTCTTC
TRBD2 few TRBJ2-3 TRBV5-1 CASSFSPSGRASGRKDTQYF TGCGCCAGCAGCTTTTCGCCTAGCGGGAGGGCCTCTGGTCGAAAAGATACGCAGTATTTT
TRBD1 NA TRBJ1-4 TRBV6-1 CASSEGQGGEKLFF TGTGCCAGCAGTGAGGGACAGGGGGGTGAAAAACTGTTTTTT
TRBD1 NA TRBJ1-1 TRBV7-9 CASSARDSEAFF TGTGCCAGCAGCGCCCGGGACAGTGAAGCTTTCTTT
TRBD1 NA TRBJ2-3 TRBV28 CASSQGQGPDTQYF TGTGCCAGCAGCCAAGGACAGGGCCCAGATACGCAGTATTTT
TRBD2 NA TRBJ2-1 TRBV14 CASSQPGLAPGEQFF TGTGCCAGCAGCCAACCGGGACTAGCCCCCGGTGAGCAGTTCTTC
TRBD1 NA TRBJ2-7 TRBV5-8 CASSRQGFSYEQYF TGTGCCAGCAGCCGACAGGGATTCTCCTACGAGCAGTACTTC
NA NA TRBJ1-1 TRBV2 CASSQYPNTEAFF TGTGCCAGCAGTCAGTACCCGAACACTGAAGCTTTCTTT
NA few TRBJ1-1 TRBV5-4 CASSLAAKRGTEAFF TGTGCCAGCAGCTTGGCCGCGAAACGAGGCACTGAAGCTTTCTTT
TRBD1 NA TRBJ1-1 TRBV7-6 CASSFRTGVNTEAFF TGTGCCAGCAGCTTCCGGACAGGGGTGAACACTGAAGCTTTCTTT
TRBD1 NA TRBJ2-7 TRBV28 CASRGTASHEQYF TGTGCCAGCAGGGGGACAGCTTCCCACGAGCAGTACTTC
TRBD2 NA TRBJ2-1 TRBV5-5 CASSPGGTSSYNEQFF TGTGCCAGCAGCCCCGGGGGGACCAGCTCCTACAATGAGCAGTTCTTC
NA NA TRBJ1-1 TRBV5-4 CASSLGGGDTEAFF TGTGCCAGCAGCTTGGGAGGGGGGGACACTGAAGCTTTCTTT
NA NA TRBJ1-2 TRBV29-1 CSATQGANYGYTF TGCAGCGCCACGCAAGGGGCTAACTATGGCTACACCTTC
NA NA TRBJ1-5 TRBV10-3 CAISDGSSNQPQHF TGTGCCATCAGTGACGGGAGTAGCAATCAGCCCCAGCATTTT
NA NA TRBJ2-1 TRBV28 CASSLGGSLVYNEQFF TGTGCCAGCAGTTTGGGGGGTTCTCTAGTGTACAATGAGCAGTTCTTC
NA NA TRBJ1-1 TRBV9 CASSPDGDMNTEAFF TGTGCCAGCAGCCCAGACGGGGATATGAACACTGAAGCTTTCTTT
TRBD1 NA TRBJ1-1 TRBV2 CASSEMTGYTEAFF TGTGCCAGCAGTGAAATGACAGGGTACACTGAAGCTTTCTTT
TRBD1 NA TRBJ1-3 TRBV6-5 CASRTGGIGNTIYF TGTGCCAGCAGAACAGGGGGCATTGGAAACACCATATATTTT
NA NA TRBJ2-1 TRBV7-9 CASSFLGTDPSDEQLF TGTGCCAGCAGCTTTTTAGGAACAGACCCTTCGGATGAGCAGCTCTTC
NA NA TRBJ2-7 TRBV13 CATTGPQAGEQYF TGTGCGACGACAGGTCCTCAAGCGGGGGAGCAGTACTTC
NA NA TRBJ2-7 TRBV25-1 CASSESTSYEQYF TGTGCCAGCAGTGAATCAACTAGCTACGAGCAGTACTTC
TRBD1 few TRBJ1-5 TRBV30 CAWRDRMSNQPQHF TGTGCCTGGAGGGACAGGATGAGCAATCAGCCCCAGCATTTT
NA NA TRBJ2-5 TRBV5-6 CASSQGYQETQYF TGTGCCAGCAGCCAGGGGTACCAAGAGACCCAGTACTTC
NA NA TRBJ2-1 TRBV2 CASSDYAYNEQFF TGTGCCAGCAGTGACTATGCCTACAATGAGCAGTTCTTC
TRBD1 NA TRBJ1-1 TRBV9 CASSVGSGGRNTEAFF TGTGCCAGCAGCGTAGGGTCAGGGGGCCGGAACACTGAAGCTTTCTTT
TRBD2 NA TRBJ2-3 TRBV5-4 CASHQRGGLVTQYF TGTGCCAGCCACCAGCGGGGGGGCCTAGTTACGCAGTATTTT